This TCR beta chain was captured by sequencing in a study of blood T cell repertoires in COVID-19. Turning to the study itself: Samples of COVID-19 (acute and convalescent) were obtained from the United States, Italy and Spain. The analysed material was cDNA or gDNA that came from T cells, B-cell-depleted T cells, or PBMCs.

Germline V gene lookup returns CDR1 LGHDT and CDR2 YNNKEL (reference sequence). J was trimmed by 4 bases and V by 3 bases; bases with no gene match: 6. The CDR3 contains 15 residues. How the authors handled the data: Researchers report that nucleated cell counts were estimated from reference gene primer amplification. Using immunoSEQ multiplex PCR, the repertoire was profiled, and TCRdb retains in-frame clones only, with some absent. V and J calls and clone size are copied from that table; D and trimming were computed from the DNA. The repertoire holds approximately 160,000 clones, with approximately 80% as singletons.

The sample taken for sequencing was peripheral blood. V is TRBV3-1 (or the pseudogene TRBV3-2) and J is TRBJ2-1; 7 nucleotides agree with TRBD2. The sequence came from a woman of 80 years or more with active or convalescent COVID-19. DNA of the CDR3: TGTGCCAGCAGCCACCTCCGGGGGGTTTACAATGAGCAGTTCTTC. Its translation is CASSHLRGVYNEQFF.